The 32 T cell receptor beta chains in this list originate from one sample, sequenced in a study of OX40 agonist ivuxolimab in advanced cancers. The table came from immunoSEQ multiplex PCR; TCRdb's copy has only in-frame clones and leaves some out. The sample has roughly 70,000 clones; 85% to 90% are singletons. Here the sequenced sample was CD4+ or CD8+ T cells sorted from blood, taken in a trial of the OX40 agonist ivuxolimab. The receptor set was obtained from an adult with an advanced solid tumor such as melanoma, head and neck, liver or kidney cancer.

This clone was seen only once. The chain uses TRBV10-3 and TRBJ2-7; the D is unclear. This CDR3 region has 14 residues. CDR1 ENHRY and CDR2 SYGVKD come from the germline V gene. Between the trimmed V and J ends, which lost 2 bases and 2 bases, there was a span of 10 bases. The CDR3 nucleotides read TGTGCCATCAGTGAGCCGACACTTCCCTACGAGCAGTACTTC. Its translation: CAISEPTLPYEQYF.

V gene TRBV5-1 combines with J gene TRBJ2-1; TRBD2 matches 11 bases. CDR1 is SGHRS and CDR2 is YFSETQ in the germline V gene. J gave up 3 bases and V 4 bases, and 6 bases lay outside the gene matches. This CDR3 spans 16 amino acids. In DNA form, the CDR3 reads TGCGCCAGCAGCCTATCTAGCGGGGGGATCTACAATGAGCAGTTCTTC. It specifies CASSLSSGGIYNEQFF.

The rearrangement joins TRBV11-3 to TRBJ2-3; perhaps TRBD2 as D (6 bases). This CDR3 region has 14 residues. The V end lost 4 bases, the J end lost 1 base, and 9 bases lay between the germline ends. Germline CDR1 and CDR2: SGHNT and YENEEA. The CDR3 sequence is CASSWSGGTDTQYF. The CDR3 nucleotides read TGTGCCAGCAGCTGGTCGGGGGGCACAGATACGCAGTATTTT.

The V gene is TRBV28, the J gene TRBJ2-2; TRBD2 matches at 13 bases. The CDR3 loop spans 16 amino acids. CDR1 MDHEN and CDR2 SYDVKM come from the germline V gene. V was clipped by 4 bases and J by 4 bases; unmatched bases: 3. The CDR3 here is CASSSGLAGVTGELFF. CDR3 nucleotide sequence: TGTGCCAGCAGTTCCGGACTAGCGGGAGTCACCGGGGAGCTGTTTTTT. Together with reference TRBV28 and TRBJ2-2, the CDR3 gives the full variable domain: DVKVTQSSRYLVKRTGEKVFLECVQDMDHENMFWYRQDPGLGLRLIYFSYDVKMKEKGDIPEGYSVSREKKERFSLILESASTNQTSMYLCASSSGLAGVTGELFFGEGSRLTVL.

This chain connects TRBV19 to TRBJ1-1; D unresolved. Trimming took off 6 bases at V and 1 base at J, with 12 bases between the two ends. The length of the CDR3 is 14 residues. Germline V gene sequence: CDR1 LNHDA, CDR2 SQIVND (reference sequence). The CDR3 bases are TGTGCCAGTAGAGAGGACGTTTGGAACACTGAAGCTTTCTTT. The encoded protein is CASREDVWNTEAFF.

The genes are TRBV6-6 and TRBJ2-2; D unresolved. Trimming shortened V by 6 bases and J by 0 bases, and 8 bases separated the two germline ends. Germline V lookup: CDR1 MNHNY, CDR2 SVGAGI (reference sequence). This CDR3 has 14 residues. This chain's CDR3 is CASRRYTNTGELFF. The CDR3 coding sequence is TGTGCCAGCAGGAGGTACACGAACACCGGGGAGCTGTTTTTT.

The rearrangement uses TRBV7-9 and TRBJ1-2, with TRBD1 matching over 7 bases. Germline V gene lookup returns CDR1 SEHNR and CDR2 FQNEAQ (reference sequence). This CDR3 has 14 amino acids. The junction had 9 bases not matched to a gene; V was cut back by 4 bases and J by 7 bases. The CDR3 protein is CASSYTGVRRGYTF. CDR3 bases: TGTGCCAGCAGCTATACAGGGGTACGGCGTGGCTACACCTTC.

The genes are TRBV29-1 and TRBJ2-3; 7 positions match TRBD1. This CDR3 has 13 residues. The junction had 4 bases not matched to a gene; V was cut back by 6 bases and J by 1 base. The germline V gene encodes CDR1 SQVTM and CDR2 ANQGSEA. CDR3 protein: CSVRDSRTDTQYF. CDR3 in DNA: TGCAGCGTGAGGGACAGTCGCACAGATACGCAGTATTTT.

CDR3 coding DNA: TGTGCCACCAGCCCATCGGGGCTCCCGGGCACCGGGGAGCTGTTTTTT. Translated, it gives CATSPSGLPGTGELFF. The rearrangement joins TRBV15 to TRBJ2-2; either TRBD1 or TRBD2 may supply D (5 bases each). V lost 5 bases, J lost 4 bases, and 17 bases lay in between. Germline V gene data show CDR1 as LNHNV and CDR2 as YYDKDF (reference sequence). The CDR3 has 16 residues.

The genes are TRBV5-8 and TRBJ2-3; 11 bases are shared with TRBD2. This CDR3 is 16 amino acids long. From germline, CDR1 is SGHTS and CDR2 YDEGEE. With V trimmed by 4 bases and J by 5 bases, 9 bases remained unmatched. The CDR3 region has the DNA TGTGCCAGCAGCACAGATAGCGGGGGGGCCGGAGATACGCAGTATTTT. Translated, it gives CASSTDSGGAGDTQYF. The whole variable domain, filled in from reference TRBV5-8 and TRBJ2-3, reads EAGVTQSPTHLIKTRGQQATLRCSPISGHTSVYWYQQALGLGLQFLLWYDEGEERNRGNFPPRFSGRQFPNYSSELNVNALELEDSALYLCASSTDSGGAGDTQYFGPGTRLTVL.

The rearrangement uses TRBV19 and TRBJ1-1, with 7 bases lining up with TRBD1. The V segment lost 10 bases and the J segment 1 base; nucleotides outside the gene matches: 6. Germline V gene sequence: CDR1 LNHDA, CDR2 SQIVND (reference sequence). The length of the CDR3 is 13 residues. The CDR3 DNA reads as TGTGCCATTCTAGGGGGCTCGAACACTGAAGCTTTCTTT. Its translation is CAILGGSNTEAFF.

The chain joins TRBV7-9 to TRBJ2-1; D is perhaps TRBD1 or TRBD2 (5 bases each). V was cut by 1 base and J by 5 bases, with 18 bases left in between. This CDR3 comprises 17 residues. Germline V gene lookup returns CDR1 SEHNR and CDR2 FQNEAQ (reference sequence). Here the CDR3 DNA reads TGTGCCAGCAGCTTAGTTGGGGGACCGACCGGTGACAATGAGCAGTTCTTC. It yields the protein CASSLVGGPTGDNEQFF.

V gene TRBV5-1 combines with J gene TRBJ1-2; D call uncertain. The length of the CDR3 is 15 residues. The germline gives CDR1 SGHRS, CDR2 YFSETQ. Trimming cost V 3 bases and J 7 bases, with 19 bases left between them. The CDR3 DNA follows: TGCGCCAGCAGCTCCGACCGCGGCGTGGGCTTTGGCTACACCTTC. Translating it yields CASSSDRGVGFGYTF.

This clone is judged medium-sized (0.01 to 0.1%). V gene TRBV28 combines with J gene TRBJ2-7; D may be TRBD1 (6 bases). This CDR3 has 15 residues. Germline CDR1 reads MDHEN; CDR2 reads SYDVKM. With 2 bases removed from V and 2 bases from J, the gap between germline ends came to 13 bases. In DNA, the CDR3 is TGTGCCAGCAGTTTACAGGGGAATAGGGCCTACGAGCAGTACTTC. Encoded protein: CASSLQGNRAYEQYF. The variable domain in full, with the rest retrieved from reference TRBV28 and TRBJ2-7, is DVKVTQSSRYLVKRTGEKVFLECVQDMDHENMFWYRQDPGLGLRLIYFSYDVKMKEKGDIPEGYSVSREKKERFSLILESASTNQTSMYLCASSLQGNRAYEQYFGPGTRLTVT.

This chain joins TRBV30 and TRBJ1-3; D ambiguous. The CDR3 has 11 residues. Germline V gives CDR1 GTSNPN, CDR2 SVGIG (reference sequence). Trimming cost V 3 bases and J 5 bases, with 5 bases left between them. The CDR3 nucleotides are TGTGCCTGGAGATGGCGAAACACCATATATTTT. Protein sequence: CAWRWRNTIYF.

The chain combines TRBV27 with TRBJ1-2; a weak D match, TRBD1 (6 bases). Germline V gives CDR1 MNHEY, CDR2 SMNVEV (reference sequence). V was trimmed by 7 bases and J by 1 base, leaving 16 bases between them. The CDR3 runs to 15 residues. Here the CDR3 DNA reads TGTGCCAGCACCACCCTTCGGACAGTTAACTATGGCTACACCTTC. Protein product: CASTTLRTVNYGYTF.

This chain links TRBV9 with TRBJ1-2, with 9 positions matching TRBD1. Trimming cost V 3 bases and J 8 bases; bases outside gene matches: 2. Germline values: CDR1 SGDLS, CDR2 YYNGEE. The CDR3 loop spans 12 amino acids. The CDR3 here is CASSGDRVGYTF. In DNA, the CDR3 is TGTGCCAGCAGCGGGGACAGGGTCGGCTACACCTTC.

The gene calls are TRBV5-1 and TRBJ2-7, with 10 bases fitting TRBD1. Germline CDR1 and CDR2: SGHRS and YFSETQ. The CDR3 totals 16 residues. V shed 4 bases and J 5 bases; nucleotides not matched to a gene: 12. CDR3 protein: CASSARQGASGDEQYF. CDR3 DNA: TGCGCCAGCAGCGCGAGACAGGGGGCGTCTGGGGACGAGCAGTACTTC.

The genes are TRBV5-4 and TRBJ2-7; TRBD2 might be the D (5 bases). Deletions cut 7 bases from V and 0 bases from J, with 5 bases between. This CDR3 contains 11 residues. Germline V gene sequence: CDR1 SGHNT, CDR2 YYREEE (reference sequence). This CDR3 reads CASGSSYEQYF. In DNA, the CDR3 is TGTGCCAGCGGGAGCTCCTACGAGCAGTACTTC.

The chain employs TRBV27 and TRBJ2-7; D gene ambiguous. This CDR3 comprises 15 residues. Trimming left V 1 base short and J 0 bases short, with 10 bases between. From germline, CDR1 is MNHEY and CDR2 SMNVEV (reference sequence). The DNA for the CDR3 is TGTGCCAGCAGTTTATTATCCAGATTCTCCTACGAGCAGTACTTC. Translated: CASSLLSRFSYEQYF.

On this clone: Other DNA sequences in the sample encode the same CDR3. V gene TRBV6-5 combines with J gene TRBJ2-1; D uncertain. The CDR3 is 10 amino acids. Germline CDR1 reads MNHEY; CDR2 reads SVGAGI. V was shortened by 6 bases and J by 5 bases, with 2 bases between the two germline ends. CDR3 residues: CASRDNEQFF. CDR3 nucleotides: TGTGCCAGCAGAGACAATGAGCAGTTCTTC.

The chain is built from TRBV9 and TRBJ2-3; D possibly uses TRBD1 or TRBD2 (6 bases each). This CDR3 has 14 residues. The V gene lost 3 bases and the J gene lost 4 bases, with 12 bases spanning the gap. Germline lookup yields CDR1 SGDLS and CDR2 YYNGEE. This CDR3 is CASSGGGLADTQYF. In DNA, the CDR3 is TGTGCCAGCAGCGGAGGGGGGTTGGCAGATACGCAGTATTTT.

CDR3: CASSYTNSPLHF. CDR3 coding DNA: TGTGCCAGCAGTTACACGAATTCACCCCTCCACTTT. The chain couples TRBV27 to TRBJ1-6; no firm D call. This CDR3 contains 12 residues. CDR1 and CDR2 from the germline V gene are MNHEY and SMNVEV (reference sequence). V was shortened by 4 bases and J by 7 bases, with 5 bases between the two germline ends.

This clone came up a few times. This sequence joins TRBV6-1 and TRBJ1-1; D ambiguous. V was trimmed by 7 bases and J by 1 base, leaving 4 bases between them. Germline loops: CDR1 MNHNS, CDR2 SASEGT. The CDR3 runs to 11 residues. CDR3 in amino acids: CASKENTEAFF. The CDR3 nucleotides are TGTGCCAGCAAGGAGAACACTGAAGCTTTCTTT.

The J gene is TRBJ2-5, the V gene TRBV13; the match to TRBD2 covers 8 bases. Germline V lookup: CDR1 PRHDT, CDR2 FYEKMQ (reference sequence). V shed 1 base, J shed 1 base, and the junction held 8 bases outside the gene matches. CDR3 size: 17 residues. The CDR3 bases are TGTGCCAGCAGCTTAGCCGGGATACTAGCGGCCCAAGAGACCCAGTACTTC. Translating gives CASSLAGILAAQETQYF.

J is TRBJ2-1 and V is TRBV28, with 7 positions matching TRBD2. This CDR3 has 15 amino acids. V was pared by 0 bases and J by 8 bases, with 7 bases of the junction left unmatched. Germline lookup yields CDR1 MDHEN and CDR2 SYDVKM. The DNA for the CDR3 is TGTGCCAGCAGTTTATGGGGCGGGAGTATCGATGAGCAGTTCTTC. Encoded protein: CASSLWGGSIDEQFF.

The chain recombines TRBV21-1 with TRBJ1-2. TRBV21-1 is classified as a pseudogene. CDR3 length equals 17 residues. In DNA, the CDR3 is TGTGCCAGCAGCAAATTAAATCCGGGATCTAAGACCTATGGCTACACCTTC. This encodes CASSKLNPGSKTYGYTF.

CDR3 nucleotide sequence: TGTGCCAGCCTCGGACAGTTTAATGAAAAACTGTTTTTT. Its translation: CASLGQFNEKLFF. V is TRBV27 and J is TRBJ1-4; D might be TRBD1 (6 bases). CDR3 length: 13 amino acids. In germline, CDR1 is MNHEY, CDR2 SMNVEV (reference sequence). The V end lost 8 bases, the J end lost 4 bases, and 11 bases lay between the germline ends.

V usage is TRBV4-1 and J usage is TRBJ2-7; D possibly corresponds to TRBD1 (6 bases). Deletions cut 1 base from V and 5 bases from J, with 12 bases between. This CDR3 has 14 residues. The V gene's germline CDR1 is MGHRA and CDR2 YSYEKL. The CDR3 protein is CASSQGQGMDEQYF. In nucleotides, the CDR3 is TGCGCCAGCAGCCAAGGGCAGGGGATGGACGAGCAGTACTTC.

A single count supports this clone. V usage is TRBV29-1 and J usage is TRBJ1-2; D perhaps matches TRBD1 (5 bases). V lost 3 bases and J lost 2, with 13 bases in between. Germline V gene sequence: CDR1 SQVTM, CDR2 ANQGSEA. CDR3 length: 14 amino acids. CDR3 region: CSVERVGDNYGYTF. CDR3 in DNA: TGCAGCGTTGAGCGTGTAGGGGACAACTATGGCTACACCTTC.

V usage is TRBV5-1 and J usage is TRBJ1-2; D ambiguous. With 5 bases removed from V and 7 bases from J, the gap between germline ends came to 15 bases. Germline values: CDR1 SGHRS, CDR2 YFSETQ. This CDR3 spans 13 amino acids. The chain's CDR3 is CASSLSSRGGYTF. In DNA form, the CDR3 reads TGCGCCAGCAGTTTAAGTTCCAGAGGTGGCTACACCTTC.

The J gene is TRBJ2-2, the V gene TRBV5-6, with 7 bases matching TRBD2. The CDR3 contains 15 residues. The V and J ends lost 3 bases and 6 bases, in that order; junction bases with no gene match: 8. Germline lookup yields CDR1 SGHDT and CDR2 YYEEEE. The CDR3 loop reads CASSYGLGGSGELFF. Here the CDR3 DNA reads TGTGCCAGCAGCTACGGACTAGGAGGTTCCGGGGAGCTGTTTTTT.